Each of the 32 T cell receptor beta chains below was sequenced from the same sample in a study of cytomegalovirus exposure and HLA in healthy donors. PCR used 60 Vbeta primers and 13 Jbeta primers. TCRdb's copy holds only in-frame clones and misses some; the assay was immunoSEQ multiplex PCR. This table holds about 82,000 clones, 90% found once. Sequencing was performed on PBMCs. The receptors stem from a young man in good health and CMV-seronegative.

The V call is TRBV13, the J call TRBJ1-3; D ambiguous. The DNA end lines up better with TRBJ2-2; the J call may be wrong. The CDR3 is 14 amino acids. CDR1 and CDR2 (germline): PRHDT, FYEKMQ (reference sequence). CDR3: CASSLLERTGELFF. CDR3 DNA: TGTGCCAGCAGCTTACTCGAGCGCACCGGGGAGCTGTTTTTT.

This clone was detected once. The rearrangement uses TRBV19 and TRBJ1-5; D is unclear. The CDR3 loop spans 16 amino acids. The V end lost 1 base, the J end lost 6 bases, and 16 bases lay between the germline ends. CDR1 LNHDA and CDR2 SQIVND come from the germline V gene (reference sequence). The CDR3: CASSIGPALVSQPQHF. The CDR3 DNA follows: TGTGCCAGTAGTATAGGCCCCGCGTTGGTGAGTCAGCCCCAGCATTTT.

For this clone: Distinct nucleotide sequences in the sample also encode this CDR3. The rearrangement joins TRBV27 to TRBJ1-1, with D maybe TRBD1 (5 bases). The CDR3 totals 13 residues. The germline gives CDR1 MNHEY, CDR2 SMNVEV (reference sequence). The germline V and J ends were trimmed by 3 bases and 1 base, with 6 bases remaining between them. CDR3 region: CASSFTGNTEAFF. The DNA for the CDR3 is TGTGCCAGCAGTTTTACAGGGAACACTGAAGCTTTCTTT.

The V and J genes are TRBV18 and TRBJ2-7; 7 nucleotides agree with TRBD1. Germline V gives CDR1 KGHSH, CDR2 LQKENI. This CDR3 has 16 amino acids. Trimming cost V 6 bases and J 3 bases; bases outside gene matches: 14. The CDR3 region is CASSSWTGESSYEQYF. The DNA of the CDR3 is TGTGCCAGCTCTTCTTGGACAGGAGAATCCAGCTACGAGCAGTACTTC.

This chain links TRBV21-1 with TRBJ2-2; whether TRBD2, the table's D call, matches the DNA was not checked. TRBV21-1 is given as a pseudogene. The length of the CDR3 is 23 residues. CDR3 sequence: CASSKRPTPEAFGREGGTGELFF. The CDR3, as DNA: TGTGCCAGCAGCAAAAGGCCTACCCCCGAGGCTTTTGGGCGGGAGGGAGGTACCGGGGAGCTGTTTTTT.

V usage is TRBV7-2 and J usage is TRBJ2-4, with D unresolved. The ends were cut back, 5 bases at V and 0 bases at J, with 8 bases in the middle. CDR3 length equals 14 residues. In germline, CDR1 is SGHTA, CDR2 FQGNSA. CDR3 protein: CASSPSLAKNIQYF. The CDR3 DNA sequence: TGTGCCAGCAGCCCGTCCCTAGCCAAAAACATTCAGTACTTC.

This rearrangement joins TRBV29-1 to TRBJ2-2; possibly TRBD2 for D (7 bases). CDR1 is SQVTM and CDR2 is ANQGSEA in the germline V gene. The V gene lost 7 bases and the J gene lost 3 bases, with 12 bases spanning the gap. CDR3 length: 13 residues. CDR3 loop: CSARGGHTGELFF. CDR3 nucleotide sequence: TGCAGCGCGAGGGGGGGCCACACCGGGGAGCTGTTTTTT.

The chain links TRBV5-4 to TRBJ1-3; TRBD1 matches at 9 bases. The CDR3 is 18 amino acids. V was clipped by 0 bases and J by 0 bases; unmatched bases: 7. Germline-derived CDR1 and CDR2 are SGHNT and YYREEE (reference sequence). Here the CDR3 reads CASSLASGQGPSGNTIYF. The CDR3 region has the DNA TGTGCCAGCAGCTTGGCTTCGGGACAGGGTCCCTCTGGAAACACCATATATTTT. Drawing the rest from reference TRBV5-4 and TRBJ1-3, the complete variable domain is ETGVTQSPTHLIKTRGQQVTLRCSSQSGHNTVSWYQQALGQGPQFIFQYYREEENGRGNFPPRFSGLQFPNYSSELNVNALELDDSALYLCASSLASGQGPSGNTIYFGEGSWLTVV.

The CDR3 sequence is CASSWGGTGSSYEQYF. In DNA form, the CDR3 reads TGCGCCAGCAGCTGGGGGGGGACAGGGAGCTCCTACGAGCAGTACTTC. V and J are TRBV5-1 and TRBJ2-7; TRBD1 agrees at 9 bases. CDR3 length: 16 residues. J was trimmed by 0 bases and V by 3 bases; bases with no gene match: 7. Germline V lookup: CDR1 SGHRS, CDR2 YFSETQ.

The V call is TRBV5-1, the J call TRBJ1-3, with D tentatively TRBD1 (6 bases). Germline lookup yields CDR1 SGHRS and CDR2 YFSETQ. The V end lost 0 bases, the J end lost 4 bases, and 20 bases lay between the germline ends. The CDR3 totals 18 residues. In DNA form, the CDR3 reads TGCGCCAGCAGCTTGGGACAGGCCCTCTTCGGGGAAGGAAACACCATATATTTT. It specifies CASSLGQALFGEGNTIYF.

The V call is TRBV28, the J call TRBJ2-5, with a weak D call TRBD2 (6 bases). Germline loops: CDR1 MDHEN, CDR2 SYDVKM. The length of the CDR3 is 17 residues. V shed 2 bases and J shed 3 bases, with 19 bases lying between them. DNA for the CDR3: TGTGCCAGCAGTTTACGTCCGGGGAGGCGGTATAAAGAGACCCAGTACTTC. Amino acid sequence: CASSLRPGRRYKETQYF.

The rearrangement uses TRBV27 and TRBJ2-7; TRBD1 matches 7 bases. Germline CDR1 is MNHEY and CDR2 is SMNVEV (reference sequence). The CDR3 runs 16 residues. J lost 1 base, V lost 5 bases, and 11 bases had no gene match. CDR3 region: CASSPRGPGASYEQYF. Written as DNA, the CDR3 is TGTGCCAGCAGTCCTAGGGGGCCAGGGGCTTCCTACGAGCAGTACTTC.

The chain has TRBV7-8 and TRBJ2-1; maybe TRBD2 (5 bases). The CDR3 covers 15 residues. Germline lookup yields CDR1 SGHVS and CDR2 FQNEAQ. Deletions cut 5 bases from V and 0 bases from J, with 11 bases between. The DNA for the CDR3 is TGTGCCAGCAGCCCCCTTGAGGGCTCCTACAATGAGCAGTTCTTC. Encoded protein: CASSPLEGSYNEQFF.

The J gene is TRBJ2-2, the V gene TRBV28, with D maybe TRBD2 (6 bases). V dropped 5 bases and J dropped 2 bases, with 18 bases sitting between them. Germline CDR1 is MDHEN and CDR2 is SYDVKM. The CDR3 length is 17 residues. This chain's CDR3 is CASSEIEAGLNTGELFF. DNA for the CDR3: TGTGCCAGCAGTGAAATAGAAGCGGGCTTAAACACCGGGGAGCTGTTTTTT.

This clone showed up just once. CDR3 nucleotide sequence: TGTGCCAGCAGCTTATATCAGACAGGGTATAGCAATCAGCCCCAGCATTTT. It is translated as CASSLYQTGYSNQPQHF. The V and J genes are TRBV7-8 and TRBJ1-5; 7 bases map to TRBD1. This CDR3 is built from 17 residues. The ends lost 2 bases at V and 0 bases at J; junction bases unmatched: 7. The germline gives CDR1 SGHVS, CDR2 FQNEAQ.

V gene TRBV7-9 combines with J gene TRBJ2-1; 11 nucleotides align to TRBD2. The germline V gene encodes CDR1 SEHNR and CDR2 FQNEAQ (reference sequence). V lost 5 bases, J lost 10 bases, and 10 bases stayed unmatched. CDR3 size: 15 residues. CDR3 nucleotide sequence: TGTGCCAGCAGCCAGACTAGCGGGACTTTGGTGGAGCAGTTCTTC. Amino acids: CASSQTSGTLVEQFF. The whole variable domain, remainder taken from reference TRBV7-9 and TRBJ2-1, is DTGVSQNPRHKITKRGQNVTFRCDPISEHNRLYWYRQTLGQGPEFLTYFQNEAQLEKSRLLSDRFSAERPKGSFSTLEIQRTEQGDSAMYLCASSQTSGTLVEQFFGPGTRLTVL.

The CDR3 loop is CASSILRGETQYF. The CDR3 DNA reads TGTGCCAGTAGTATTCTGAGAGGGGAGACCCAGTACTTC. V and J are TRBV19 and TRBJ2-5; tentative D call: TRBD2 (5 bases). There are 13 residues in the CDR3. The V gene's germline CDR1 is LNHDA and CDR2 SQIVND (reference sequence). Trimming shortened V by 3 bases and J by 5 bases, and 10 bases separated the two germline ends.

The V gene is TRBV11-2, the J gene TRBJ2-7; 7 bases fit TRBD1. Germline V gene sequence: CDR1 SGHAT, CDR2 FQNNGV. After removal of 5 bases from V and 0 bases from J, the junction contained 16 bases not matched to a gene. CDR3 length: 18 amino acids. The CDR3 reads CASSLSGRGKGISYEQYF. CDR3 nucleotide sequence: TGTGCCAGCAGCCTCTCGGGCAGGGGGAAGGGTATCTCCTACGAGCAGTACTTC.

This rearrangement joins TRBV7-6 to TRBJ1-6; D uncertain. V shed 2 bases and J shed 0 bases, with 14 bases lying between them. Germline V gives CDR1 SGHVS, CDR2 FNYEAQ. The length of the CDR3 is 18 residues. For the CDR3, the DNA is TGTGCCAGCAGCTTACTCTCTCGGGGAAGCTCCTATAATTCACCCCTCCACTTT. Amino acids: CASSLLSRGSSYNSPLHF.

In regard to this clone: Other DNA sequences in the sample encode the same CDR3. The CDR3 protein is CASSQGGSEQYF. The DNA for the CDR3 is TGTGCCAGCAGCCAAGGGGGCAGCGAGCAGTACTTC. The chain employs TRBV6-5 and TRBJ2-7, with 7 positions matching TRBD1. The CDR3 spans 12 residues. Germline CDR1 and CDR2: MNHEY and SVGAGI. The V gene end was trimmed by 6 bases and the J gene end by 6 bases; junction bases not matched to a gene: 5.

This clone came up once. This CDR3 is CASSIGRVGNTIYF. The CDR3 nucleotides read TGTGCCAGTAGTATAGGCAGGGTCGGAAACACCATATATTTT. The gene calls are TRBV19 and TRBJ1-3; weak D call: TRBD1 (5 bases). Per germline, CDR1 LNHDA and CDR2 SQIVND (reference sequence). V was cut by 1 base and J by 4 bases, with 8 bases left in between. This CDR3 comprises 14 residues.

This chain links TRBV19 with TRBJ1-5; the D is unclear. The CDR3 consists of 12 residues. V lost 5 bases, J lost 6 bases, and 8 bases lay in between. Germline V gene data show CDR1 as LNHDA and CDR2 as SQIVND (reference sequence). CDR3 nucleotides: TGTGCCAGTAGTGTGGGGAGTCAGCCCCAGCATTTT. It codes for CASSVGSQPQHF.

Comment on this clone: A junction end diverges from the germline sequence, so it may reflect a read error. The chain employs TRBV2 and TRBJ2-1, with D possibly being TRBD1 (5 bases). Germline V lookup: CDR1 SNHLY, CDR2 FYNNEI. This CDR3 is built from 16 residues. DNA of the CDR3: TGTGCCAGCAGCGAAGAAGGGCAGGGAAGAATGCATGAGCAGTTCTTC. Protein: CASSEEGQGRMHEQFF.

This clone was observed a few times. This sequence joins TRBV4-2 and TRBJ2-1; 8 positions agree with TRBD2. The CDR3 totals 14 residues. Looked up from germline, CDR1 is LGHNA and CDR2 is YNFKEQ. The junction had 7 bases not matched to a gene; V was cut back by 4 bases and J by 8 bases. The DNA for the CDR3 is TGTGCCAGCAGCCTGTATAGCGGGAAGGATGAGCAGTTCTTC. This translates into CASSLYSGKDEQFF.

The chain joins TRBV29-1 to TRBJ1-5, with 8 nucleotides matching TRBD1. Germline V gene lookup returns CDR1 SQVTM and CDR2 ANQGSEA. CDR3 length: 14 amino acids. V was pared by 4 bases and J by 4 bases, with 6 bases of the junction left unmatched. The CDR3 here is CSVAGQGANQPQHF. The CDR3, as DNA: TGCAGCGTTGCTGGGCAGGGGGCTAATCAGCCCCAGCATTTT.

The V and J genes are TRBV9 and TRBJ2-7; 8 nucleotides line up with TRBD1. J lost 2 bases, V lost 4 bases, and 11 bases had no gene match. The CDR3 is made up of 16 amino acids. Germline CDR1 SGDLS, CDR2 YYNGEE. CDR3 nucleotide sequence: TGTGCCAGCAGCCCAGGGGGACAGGCTGGCGCCTACGAGCAGTACTTC. This encodes CASSPGGQAGAYEQYF. The entire variable domain, with the rest obtained from reference TRBV9 and TRBJ2-7, is as follows: DSGVTQTPKHLITATGQRVTLRCSPRSGDLSVYWYQQSLDQGLQFLIQYYNGEERAKGNILERFSAQQFPDLHSELNLSSLELGDSALYFCASSPGGQAGAYEQYFGPGTRLTVT.

The chain is built from TRBV5-3 and TRBJ1-6; D remains unclear. TRBV5-3 is an open reading frame whose function is uncertain. The CDR3 has 12 residues. V lost 10 bases and J lost 7, with 12 bases in between. CDR3 nucleotide sequence: TGTGCCGAACACCCCCCGAATTCACCCCTCCACTTT. Its translation is CAEHPPNSPLHF.

This CDR3 is CASSDPGQGSLSYTF. As DNA, the CDR3 is TGTGCCAGCAGTGATCCGGGACAGGGAAGCTTAAGCTACACCTTC. The chain employs TRBV25-1 and TRBJ1-2; TRBD1 matches at 9 bases. Losses at the gene ends were 3 bases for V and 9 bases for J; bases not matched to a gene: 11. CDR3 length: 15 residues. In germline, CDR1 is MGHDK, CDR2 SYGVNS.

The V and J genes are TRBV20-1 and TRBJ1-3, with unresolved D. Trimming took off 4 bases at V and 7 bases at J, with 8 bases between the two ends. Per germline, CDR1 DFQATT and CDR2 SNEGSKA (reference sequence). The CDR3 runs 11 residues. In DNA form, the CDR3 reads TGCAGTGCTAAGTTCGGGAACACCATATATTTT. Its translation is CSAKFGNTIYF.

V gene TRBV5-1 combines with J gene TRBJ1-2, with 7 bases aligning to TRBD1. CDR3 length: 14 residues. Germline CDR1 SGHRS, CDR2 YFSETQ. Trimming removed 3 bases from V and 2 bases from J; junction bases left unmatched: 4. The CDR3 sequence is CASSWGQLNYGYTF. The CDR3 bases are TGCGCCAGCAGCTGGGGACAGCTCAACTATGGCTACACCTTC.

The chain has TRBV11-2 and TRBJ2-5; 8 nucleotides agree with TRBD1. The CDR3 has 15 residues. The junction had 3 bases not matched to a gene; V was cut back by 2 bases and J by 1 base. CDR1 is SGHAT and CDR2 is FQNNGV in the germline V gene. The DNA for the CDR3 is TGTGCCAGCAGCTTAACAGGGGGAGGCCAAGAGACCCAGTACTTC. Translating it yields CASSLTGGGQETQYF.

The rearrangement joins TRBV12-2 to TRBJ2-2; the table assigns TRBD2, which was not confirmed against the DNA. TRBV12-2 is an annotated pseudogene. The length of the CDR3 is 16 residues. The CDR3 DNA sequence: TGTGCAAGTCGCTTAGGTGGTAGCGGGGAAACCGGGGAGCTGTTTTTT. Its protein product is CASRLGGSGETGELFF.